These 5 T cell receptor beta chains originate from one sample sequenced in a study of CD8+ T cells in alopecia areata. cDNA serving as the sequencing template came from extracted, reverse transcribed RNA. Only in-frame clones appear in the TCRdb table, and some are missing; sequencing was by immunoSEQ multiplex PCR. Among about 130,000 clones listed, approximately 49% were seen once. The material was CD8+ T cells sorted from blood, obtained at week 0. The source of these receptors is a human donor with alopecia areata.

As DNA, the CDR3 is TGTGCCATCCACCGGGGGGAGAACACTGAAGCTTTCTTT. Protein product: CAIHRGENTEAFF. The V call is TRBV10-3, the J call TRBJ1-1, with D perhaps TRBD1 (5 bases). The CDR3 runs 13 residues. From germline, CDR1 is ENHRY and CDR2 SYGVKD. The V gene lost 8 bases and the J gene lost 1 base, with 11 bases spanning the gap.

This clone was seen a handful of times. This chain joins TRBV29-1 and TRBJ1-2; D gene unclear. This CDR3 contains 12 residues. Germline V gives CDR1 SQVTM, CDR2 ANQGSEA. CDR3: CSVREPNYGYTF. DNA for the CDR3: TGCAGTGTACGAGAGCCCAACTATGGCTACACCTTC. Filled out from reference TRBV29-1 and TRBJ1-2, the complete variable domain reads SAVISQKPSRDICQRGTSLTIQCQVDSQVTMMFWYRQQPGQSLTLIATANQGSEATYESGFVIDKFPISRPNLTFSTLTVSNMSPEDSSIYLCSVREPNYGYTFGSGTRLTVV.

This chain links TRBV27 with TRBJ2-7; D may be TRBD2 (6 bases). Per the germline V gene, CDR1 is MNHEY and CDR2 is SMNVEV (reference sequence). The CDR3 runs to 12 residues. V was pared by 8 bases and J by 1 base, with 9 bases between. The CDR3 loop is CASRGVSYEQYF. The CDR3 nucleotides read TGTGCCAGCCGCGGGGTTTCCTACGAGCAGTACTTC.

V gene TRBV2 combines with J gene TRBJ1-1; 7 bases agree with TRBD1. The CDR3 is made up of 14 amino acids. Trimming at V came to 6 bases and at J to 1 base, leaving 5 bases not matched to a gene. Germline values: CDR1 SNHLY, CDR2 FYNNEI. The CDR3: CASRKTGRNTEAFF. The CDR3 DNA sequence: TGTGCCAGCAGGAAGACAGGGAGGAACACTGAAGCTTTCTTT.

The rearrangement links TRBV2 to TRBJ2-7; D call uncertain. From germline, CDR1 is SNHLY and CDR2 FYNNEI. With 3 bases removed from V and 5 bases from J, the gap between germline ends came to 11 bases. The CDR3 runs to 13 residues. This CDR3 is CASSEEGFNEQYF. The CDR3 DNA follows: TGTGCCAGCAGTGAGGAAGGGTTCAACGAGCAGTACTTC.